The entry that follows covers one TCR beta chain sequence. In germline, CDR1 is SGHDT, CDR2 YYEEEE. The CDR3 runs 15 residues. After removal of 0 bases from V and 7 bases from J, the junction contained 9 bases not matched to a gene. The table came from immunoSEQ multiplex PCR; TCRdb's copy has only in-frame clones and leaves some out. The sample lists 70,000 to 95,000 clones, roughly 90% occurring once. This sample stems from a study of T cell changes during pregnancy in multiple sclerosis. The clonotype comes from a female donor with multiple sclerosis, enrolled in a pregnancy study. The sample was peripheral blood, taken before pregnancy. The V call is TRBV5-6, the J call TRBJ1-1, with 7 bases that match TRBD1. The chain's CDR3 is CASSLDTGETLEAFF. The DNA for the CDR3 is TGTGCCAGCAGCTTGGACACAGGGGAGACCCTTGAAGCTTTCTTT.